The source of this T cell receptor (beta chain) is a study of T cells in Graves' hyperthyroidism and ophthalmopathy. The study, taken as a whole, reports: In simple terms, a model built on 13 V-J features told ophthalmopathy apart from stable hyperthyroidism.

TCR beta CDR3 regions were amplified from RNA transcripts. Researchers ran a first-round RT-PCR on the TCR CDR3 using the HTBI primer set. Each CDR3 protein gets one entry after TCRdb re-called the multiplex PCR reads with MiXCR. The sample shows under 350,000 distinct CDR3 sequences, about 21% of them seen only once. A word on this clonotype: Its antigen remains unidentified.

The CDR3 length is 15 residues. The germline CDR1 and CDR2 sequences are SGHAT and FQNNGV. V was cut by 0 bases and J by 5 bases, with 10 bases left in between. The gene calls are TRBV11-2 and TRBJ2-2; D is uncertain. The sequenced material came from blood. This TCR was recovered from a woman between 50 and 59 years old with Graves' hyperthyroidism. CDR3: CASSLDGARTGELFF. The CDR3 nucleotides are TGTGCCAGCAGCTTAGATGGCGCCAGGACCGGGGAGCTGTTTTTT.